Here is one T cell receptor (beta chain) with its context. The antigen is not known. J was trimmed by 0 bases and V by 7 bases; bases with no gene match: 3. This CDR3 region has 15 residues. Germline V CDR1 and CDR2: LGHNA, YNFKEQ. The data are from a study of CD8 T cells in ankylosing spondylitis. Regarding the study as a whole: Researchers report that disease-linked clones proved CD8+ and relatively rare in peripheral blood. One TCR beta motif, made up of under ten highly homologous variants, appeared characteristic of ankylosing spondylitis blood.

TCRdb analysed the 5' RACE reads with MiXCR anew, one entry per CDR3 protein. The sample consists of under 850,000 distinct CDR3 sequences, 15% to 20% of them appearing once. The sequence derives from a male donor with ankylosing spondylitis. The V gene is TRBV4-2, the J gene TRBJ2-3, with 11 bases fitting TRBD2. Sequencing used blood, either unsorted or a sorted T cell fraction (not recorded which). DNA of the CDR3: TGTGCCAGCAAGAGGACTAGCGGGAGCACAGATACGCAGTATTTT. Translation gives CASKRTSGSTDTQYF.